This T cell receptor beta chain comes out of a study of T cells in Graves' hyperthyroidism and ophthalmopathy. 10 ml of fresh peripheral blood supplied the PBMCs. This clonotype was seen repeatedly, ten times or more. The V end was cut by 3 bases, the J end by 4 bases, with 18 bases between. The CDR3 is 16 amino acids. CDR1 is PRHDT and CDR2 is FYEKMQ in the germline V gene (reference sequence). Amplification targeted TCR beta CDR3 regions from RNA transcripts. HTBI primers were employed in a first-round RT-PCR of the TCR CDR3. One entry per CDR3 protein results from TCRdb running MiXCR on the multiplex PCR reads. The sample contains fewer than 650,000 distinct CDR3 sequences, around 15% of which appear only once.

This sequence was found in a woman in her forties with Graves' ophthalmopathy. Sequenced input: blood. The chain is built from TRBV13 and TRBJ1-2; a possible D gene is TRBD1 (5 bases). The CDR3: CASSFRSGEGGYGYTF. As DNA, the CDR3 is TGTGCCAGCAGCTTTAGGTCGGGGGAGGGCGGCTATGGCTACACCTTC.